This T cell receptor beta chain stems from a study of post-analysis software for immune sequencing data. Broader study findings: About 5 TRBV segments (TRBV5-6, TRBV5-1 and TRBV20-1 among them) occurred more frequently in patients than in controls.

This clonotype was counted only a few times. No antigen is known for it. The junction had 8 bases not matched to a gene; V was cut back by 3 bases and J by 8 bases. The CDR3 contains 14 residues. Germline CDR1 and CDR2: MDHEN and SYDVKM. Unique-molecular-identifier-tagged TCR beta cDNA libraries were used. Yield was 450,000 to 650,000 cDNA molecules from roughly 0.93 to 9.6 million T cells. TCRdb used MiXCR to reprocess the PCR reads, holding one entry per CDR3 protein. Altogether 550,000 to 700,000 distinct CDR3 sequences are present, about 40% being singletons, with the ten largest covering under 2%.

This sequence joins TRBV28 and TRBJ1-2; 8 bases are shared with TRBD1. This TCR was sampled from a girl aged 5-17 years with multiple sclerosis. The sequencing input was blood. The CDR3 reads CASSFGRGRGGYTF. In DNA, the CDR3 is TGTGCCAGCAGTTTTGGCAGGGGGCGCGGCGGCTACACCTTC.